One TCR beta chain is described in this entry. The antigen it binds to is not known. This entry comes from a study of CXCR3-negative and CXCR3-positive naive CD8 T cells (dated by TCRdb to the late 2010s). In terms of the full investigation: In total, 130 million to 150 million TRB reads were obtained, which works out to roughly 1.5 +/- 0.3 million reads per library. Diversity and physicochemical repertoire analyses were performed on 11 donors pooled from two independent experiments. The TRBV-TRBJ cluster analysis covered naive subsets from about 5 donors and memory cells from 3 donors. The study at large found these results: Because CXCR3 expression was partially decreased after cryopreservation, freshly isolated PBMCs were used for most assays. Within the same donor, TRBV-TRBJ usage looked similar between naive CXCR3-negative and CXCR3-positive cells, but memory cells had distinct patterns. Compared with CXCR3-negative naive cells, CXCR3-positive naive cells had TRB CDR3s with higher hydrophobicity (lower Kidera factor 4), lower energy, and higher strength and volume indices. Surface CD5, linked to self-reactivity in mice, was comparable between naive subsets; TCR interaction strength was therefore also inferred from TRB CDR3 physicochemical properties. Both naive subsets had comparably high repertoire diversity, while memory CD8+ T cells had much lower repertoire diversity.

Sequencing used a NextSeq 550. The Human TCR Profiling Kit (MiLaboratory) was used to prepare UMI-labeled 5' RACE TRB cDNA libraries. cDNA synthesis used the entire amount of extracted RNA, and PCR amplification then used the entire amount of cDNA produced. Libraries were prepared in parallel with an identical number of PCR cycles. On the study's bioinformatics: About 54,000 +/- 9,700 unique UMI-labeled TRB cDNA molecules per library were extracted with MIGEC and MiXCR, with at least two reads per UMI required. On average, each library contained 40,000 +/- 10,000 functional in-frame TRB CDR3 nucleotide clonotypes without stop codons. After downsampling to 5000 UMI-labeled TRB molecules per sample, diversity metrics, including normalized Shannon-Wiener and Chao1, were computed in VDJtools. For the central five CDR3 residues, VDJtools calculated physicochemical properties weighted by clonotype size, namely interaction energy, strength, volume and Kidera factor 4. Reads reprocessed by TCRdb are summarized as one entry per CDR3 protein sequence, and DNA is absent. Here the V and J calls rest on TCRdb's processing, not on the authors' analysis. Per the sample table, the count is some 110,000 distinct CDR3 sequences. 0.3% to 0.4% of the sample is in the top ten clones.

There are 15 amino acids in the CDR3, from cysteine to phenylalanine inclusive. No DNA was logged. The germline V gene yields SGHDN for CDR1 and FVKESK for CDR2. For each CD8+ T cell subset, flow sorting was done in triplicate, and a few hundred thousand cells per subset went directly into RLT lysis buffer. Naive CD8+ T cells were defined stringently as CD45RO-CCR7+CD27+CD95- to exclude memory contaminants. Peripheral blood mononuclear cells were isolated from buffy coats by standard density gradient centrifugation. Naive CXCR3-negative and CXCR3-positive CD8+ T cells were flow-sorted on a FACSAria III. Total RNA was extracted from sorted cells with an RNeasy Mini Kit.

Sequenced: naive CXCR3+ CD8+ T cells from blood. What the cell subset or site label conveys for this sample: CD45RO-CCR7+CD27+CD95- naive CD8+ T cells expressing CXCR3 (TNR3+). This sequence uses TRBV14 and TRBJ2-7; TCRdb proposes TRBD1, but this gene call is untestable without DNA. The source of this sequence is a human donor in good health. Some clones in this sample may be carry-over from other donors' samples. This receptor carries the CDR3 CASSHSGQGDYEQYF.